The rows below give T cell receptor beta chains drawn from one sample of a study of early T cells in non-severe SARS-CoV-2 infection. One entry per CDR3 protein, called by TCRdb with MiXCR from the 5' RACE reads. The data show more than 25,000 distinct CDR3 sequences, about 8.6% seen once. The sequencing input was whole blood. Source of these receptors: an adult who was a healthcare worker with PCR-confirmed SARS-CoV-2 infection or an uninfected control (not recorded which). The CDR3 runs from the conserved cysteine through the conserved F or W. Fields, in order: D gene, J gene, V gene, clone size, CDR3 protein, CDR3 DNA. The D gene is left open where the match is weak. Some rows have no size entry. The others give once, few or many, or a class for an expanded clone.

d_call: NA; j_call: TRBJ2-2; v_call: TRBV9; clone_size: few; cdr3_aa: CASSTGRTNTGELFF; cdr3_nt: TGTGCCAGCAGCACCGGACGGACAAACACCGGGGAGCTGTTTTTT
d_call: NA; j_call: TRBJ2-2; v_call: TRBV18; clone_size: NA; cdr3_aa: CASSPQPTGELFF; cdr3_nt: TGTGCCAGCTCACCGCAACCCACCGGGGAGCTGTTTTTT
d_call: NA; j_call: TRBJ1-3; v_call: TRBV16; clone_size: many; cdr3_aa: CASSQESGISGNTIYF; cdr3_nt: TGTGCCAGCAGCCAAGAATCCGGCATCTCTGGAAACACCATATATTTT
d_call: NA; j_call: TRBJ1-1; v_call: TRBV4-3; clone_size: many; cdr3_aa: CASSQVGAMNTEAFF; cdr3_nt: TGCGCCAGCAGCCAAGTTGGGGCCATGAACACTGAAGCTTTCTTT
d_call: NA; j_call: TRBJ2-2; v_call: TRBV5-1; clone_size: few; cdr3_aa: CASSIHRAGELFF; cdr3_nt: TGCGCCAGCAGCATACACAGGGCCGGGGAGCTGTTTTTT
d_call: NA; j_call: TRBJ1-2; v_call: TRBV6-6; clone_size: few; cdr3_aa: CASLTGNYGYTF; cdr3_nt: TGTGCCAGCCTAACAGGGAACTATGGCTACACCTTC
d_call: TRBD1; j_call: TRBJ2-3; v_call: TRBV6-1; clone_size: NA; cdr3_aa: CASTPRGTGTDTQYF; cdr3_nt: TGTGCCAGCACTCCCCGAGGGACAGGGACAGATACGCAGTATTTT
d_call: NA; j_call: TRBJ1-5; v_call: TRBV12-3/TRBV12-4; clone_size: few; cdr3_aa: CASSGQSNQPQHF; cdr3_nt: TGTGCCAGCAGCGGCCAGAGCAATCAGCCCCAGCATTTT
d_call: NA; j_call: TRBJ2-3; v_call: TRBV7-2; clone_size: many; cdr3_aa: CASSLDGAGTTDTQYF; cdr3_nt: TGTGCCAGCAGCTTAGATGGCGCGGGGACCACAGATACGCAGTATTTT
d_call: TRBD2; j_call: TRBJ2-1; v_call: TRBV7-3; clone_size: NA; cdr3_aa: CASSSGGNYNEQFF; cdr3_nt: TGTGCCAGCAGCTCCGGGGGGAACTACAATGAGCAGTTCTTC
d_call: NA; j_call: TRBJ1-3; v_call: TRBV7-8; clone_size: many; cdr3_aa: CASSFGPNSGNTIYF; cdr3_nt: TGTGCCAGCAGCTTCGGACCGAACTCTGGAAACACCATATATTTT
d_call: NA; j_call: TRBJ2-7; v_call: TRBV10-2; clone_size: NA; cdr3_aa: CASSEAPTYEQYF; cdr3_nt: TGCGCCAGCAGTGAGGCTCCGACCTACGAGCAGTACTTC
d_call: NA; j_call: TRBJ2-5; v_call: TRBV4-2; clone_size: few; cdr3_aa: CASSRNKGGETQYF; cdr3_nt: TGTGCCAGCAGCCGAAACAAAGGGGGAGAGACCCAGTACTTC
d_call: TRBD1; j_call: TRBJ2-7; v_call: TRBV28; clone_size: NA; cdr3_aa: CATDRQGSSPEQYF; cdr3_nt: TGTGCCACCGATAGACAGGGGTCATCCCCCGAGCAGTACTTC
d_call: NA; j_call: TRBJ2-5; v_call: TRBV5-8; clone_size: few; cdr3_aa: CASSSEGPQETQYF; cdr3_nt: TGTGCCAGCAGCTCCGAGGGGCCCCAAGAGACCCAGTACTTC
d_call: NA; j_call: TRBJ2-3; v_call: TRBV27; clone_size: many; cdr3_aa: CASSPEQGEVTDTQYF; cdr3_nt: TGTGCCAGCAGTCCCGAACAGGGTGAGGTCACAGATACGCAGTATTTT
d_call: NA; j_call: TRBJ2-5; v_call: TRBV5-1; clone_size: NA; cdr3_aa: CASSFLRDTQETQYF; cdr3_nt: TGCGCCAGCAGCTTTCTCCGGGACACACAAGAGACCCAGTACTTC
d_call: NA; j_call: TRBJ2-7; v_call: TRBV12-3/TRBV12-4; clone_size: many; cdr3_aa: CASNRAHAGRNEQYF; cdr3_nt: TGTGCCAGCAACCGCGCACATGCAGGGAGGAACGAGCAGTACTTC
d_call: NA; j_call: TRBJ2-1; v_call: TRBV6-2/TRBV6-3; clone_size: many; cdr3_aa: CASSLLRGGEQFF; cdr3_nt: TGTGCCAGCAGTCTACTGAGGGGAGGTGAGCAGTTCTTC
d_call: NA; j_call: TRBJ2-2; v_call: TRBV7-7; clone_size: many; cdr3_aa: CASSPSSNTGELFF; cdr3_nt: TGTGCCAGCAGCCCTTCCTCGAACACCGGGGAGCTGTTTTTT
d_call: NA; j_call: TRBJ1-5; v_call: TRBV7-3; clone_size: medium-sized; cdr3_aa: CASSPGGGDQPQHF; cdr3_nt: TGTGCCAGCAGCCCCGGGGGAGGGGATCAGCCCCAGCATTTT
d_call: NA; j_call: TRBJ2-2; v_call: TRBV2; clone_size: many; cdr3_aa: CARRSATNTGELFF; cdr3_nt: TGTGCCAGAAGGAGCGCTACGAACACCGGGGAGCTGTTTTTT
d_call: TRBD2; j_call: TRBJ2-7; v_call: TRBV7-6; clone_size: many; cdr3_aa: CASSLSGGSSYEQYF; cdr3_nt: TGTGCCAGCAGCTTATCGGGCGGGAGCTCCTACGAGCAGTACTTC
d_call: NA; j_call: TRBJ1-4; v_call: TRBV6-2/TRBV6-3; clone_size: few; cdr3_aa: CASSYGLNEKLFF; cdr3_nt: TGTGCCAGCAGTTACGGCCTTAATGAAAAACTGTTTTTT
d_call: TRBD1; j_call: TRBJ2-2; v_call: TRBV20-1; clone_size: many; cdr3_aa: CSARGQGRKGTGELFF; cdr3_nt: TGCAGTGCTAGAGGACAGGGACGCAAGGGCACCGGGGAGCTGTTTTTT
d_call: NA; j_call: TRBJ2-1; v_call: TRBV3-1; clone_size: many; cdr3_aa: CASSQGLRPIPPFF; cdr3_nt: TGTGCCAGCAGCCAGGGCCTTCGCCCGATCCCTCCGTTCTTC
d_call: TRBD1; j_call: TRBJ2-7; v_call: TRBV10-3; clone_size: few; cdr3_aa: CAISESTTGTGGEQYF; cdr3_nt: TGTGCCATCAGTGAGTCAACGACCGGGACAGGGGGCGAGCAGTACTTC
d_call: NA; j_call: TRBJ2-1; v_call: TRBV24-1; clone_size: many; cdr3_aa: CATSDFSMSSYNEQFF; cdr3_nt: TGTGCCACCAGTGATTTTTCCATGAGCTCCTACAATGAGCAGTTCTTC
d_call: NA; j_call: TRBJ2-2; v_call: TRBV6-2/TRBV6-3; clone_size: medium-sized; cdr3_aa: CVTRGALTGELFF; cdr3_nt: TGTGTCACAAGGGGGGCCTTAACCGGGGAGCTGTTTTTT
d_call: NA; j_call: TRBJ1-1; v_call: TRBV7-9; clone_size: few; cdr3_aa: CASSSPLNYDTEAFF; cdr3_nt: TGTGCCAGCAGCTCCCCCCTAAACTATGACACTGAAGCTTTCTTT
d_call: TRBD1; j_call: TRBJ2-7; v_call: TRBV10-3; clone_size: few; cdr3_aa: CAISQRGQDNEQYF; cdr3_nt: TGTGCCATCAGTCAGAGGGGACAGGATAACGAGCAGTACTTC
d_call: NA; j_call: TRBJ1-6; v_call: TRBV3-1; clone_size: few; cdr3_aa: CASSQGRAARSPLHF; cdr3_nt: TGTGCCAGCAGCCAAGGGAGGGCAGCTCGCTCACCCCTCCACTTT
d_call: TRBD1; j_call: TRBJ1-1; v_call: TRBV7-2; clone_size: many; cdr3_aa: CASSLDRRGTEAFF; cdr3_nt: TGTGCCAGCAGCCTGGACAGGCGGGGCACTGAAGCTTTCTTT
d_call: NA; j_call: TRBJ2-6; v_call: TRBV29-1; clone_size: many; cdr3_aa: CSVEEGGSGANVLTF; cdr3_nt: TGCAGCGTTGAAGAAGGGGGTTCCGGGGCCAACGTCCTGACTTTC
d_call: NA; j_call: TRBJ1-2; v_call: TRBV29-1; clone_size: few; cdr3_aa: CSVAIGRTRGYTF; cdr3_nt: TGCAGCGTTGCAATCGGGAGAACAAGAGGCTACACCTTC
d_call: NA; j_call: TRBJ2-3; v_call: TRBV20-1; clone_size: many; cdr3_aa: CSASLATSTDTQYF; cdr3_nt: TGCAGTGCTAGTTTAGCGACTAGCACAGATACGCAGTATTTT
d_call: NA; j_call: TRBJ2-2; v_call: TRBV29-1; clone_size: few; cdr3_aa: CSVKVRGNTGELFF; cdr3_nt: TGCAGCGTTAAAGTCAGGGGGAACACCGGGGAGCTGTTTTTT
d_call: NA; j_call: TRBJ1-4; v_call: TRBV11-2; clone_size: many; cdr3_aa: CASSLVSGLRDEKLFF; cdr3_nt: TGTGCCAGCAGCTTAGTGTCGGGGCTGAGGGATGAAAAACTGTTTTTT
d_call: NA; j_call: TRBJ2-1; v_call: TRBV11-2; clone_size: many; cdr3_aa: CASSLAHEQFF; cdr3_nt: TGTGCCAGCAGCTTAGCCCATGAGCAGTTCTTC
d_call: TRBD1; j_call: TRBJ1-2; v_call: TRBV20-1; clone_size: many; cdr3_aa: CSAPGQDYGYTF; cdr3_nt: TGCAGCGCGCCTGGACAGGACTATGGCTACACCTTC
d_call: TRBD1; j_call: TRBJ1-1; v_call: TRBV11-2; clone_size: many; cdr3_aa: CASRGQGYTEAFF; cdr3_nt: TGTGCCAGCAGGGGACAGGGCTACACTGAAGCTTTCTTT
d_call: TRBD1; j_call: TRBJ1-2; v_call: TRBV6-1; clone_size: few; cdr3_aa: CASRSPRGQGALLDGYTF; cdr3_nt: TGTGCCAGCAGGTCTCCTCGGGGACAGGGGGCTCTGCTCGATGGCTACACCTTC
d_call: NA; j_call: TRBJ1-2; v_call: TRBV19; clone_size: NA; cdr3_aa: CASSPRGHYGYTF; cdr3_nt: TGTGCCAGTAGCCCCCGCGGACACTATGGCTACACCTTC
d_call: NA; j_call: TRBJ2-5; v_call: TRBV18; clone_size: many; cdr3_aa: CASSFQGGETQYF; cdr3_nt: TGTGCCAGCTCTTTCCAGGGCGGGGAGACCCAGTACTTC
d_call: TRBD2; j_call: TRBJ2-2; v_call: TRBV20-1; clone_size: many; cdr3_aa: CSAQPWTRGNTGELFF; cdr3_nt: TGCAGTGCCCAGCCCTGGACTAGAGGGAACACCGGGGAGCTGTTTTTT
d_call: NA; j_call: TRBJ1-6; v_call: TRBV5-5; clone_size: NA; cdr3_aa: CASSLFQGMAPLHF; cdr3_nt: TGTGCCAGCAGCTTGTTTCAGGGAATGGCACCCCTCCACTTT
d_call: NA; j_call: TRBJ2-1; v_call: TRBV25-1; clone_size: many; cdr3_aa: CATEGGEQFF; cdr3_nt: TGTGCCACCGAGGGGGGTGAGCAGTTCTTC
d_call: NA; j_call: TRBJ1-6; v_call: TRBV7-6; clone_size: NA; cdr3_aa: CASSLNRVEYNSPLHF; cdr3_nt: TGTGCCAGCAGCTTAAACAGGGTGGAGTATAATTCACCCCTCCACTTT
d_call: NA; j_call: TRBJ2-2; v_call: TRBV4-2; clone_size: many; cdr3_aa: CASSQEATGVTGELFF; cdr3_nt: TGTGCCAGCAGCCAAGAGGCGACAGGAGTAACCGGGGAGCTGTTTTTT
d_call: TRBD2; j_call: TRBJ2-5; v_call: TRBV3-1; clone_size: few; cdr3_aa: CASISGGISMTQYF; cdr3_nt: TGTGCCAGCATCAGCGGGGGAATCTCTATGACCCAGTACTTC
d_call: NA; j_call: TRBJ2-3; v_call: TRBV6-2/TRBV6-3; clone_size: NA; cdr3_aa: CASSSTSRGAGVTDTQYF; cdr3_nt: TGTGCCAGCAGTTCCACTAGCCGGGGGGCCGGGGTCACAGATACGCAGTATTTT
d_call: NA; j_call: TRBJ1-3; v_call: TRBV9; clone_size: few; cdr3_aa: CASSSGTYGNTIYF; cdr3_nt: TGTGCCAGCAGCTCAGGGACGTATGGAAACACCATATATTTT
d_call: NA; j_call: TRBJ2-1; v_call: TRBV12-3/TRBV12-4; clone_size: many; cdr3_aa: CASSQSGYFGFQFF; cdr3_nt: TGTGCCAGCAGTCAATCGGGGTATTTTGGATTTCAGTTCTTC
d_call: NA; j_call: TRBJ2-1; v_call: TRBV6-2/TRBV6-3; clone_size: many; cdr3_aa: CAISEGLGNKQFF; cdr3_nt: TGTGCCATCAGCGAGGGACTGGGGAATAAGCAGTTCTTC
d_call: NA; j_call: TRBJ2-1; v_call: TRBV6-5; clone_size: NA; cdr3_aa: CASSQGGNEQFF; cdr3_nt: TGTGCCAGCAGCCAGGGGGGCAATGAGCAGTTCTTC